This TCR beta chain was profiled in a study of CD8 T cells in Susac syndrome. CDR1 and CDR2 from the germline V gene are SGHAT and FQNNGV. This CDR3 contains 11 residues. The V gene lost 7 bases and the J gene lost 7 bases, with 7 bases spanning the gap. RNA was extracted with the RNeasy kit, and a quantity of about 0.45 to 1 ug was reverse transcribed using random hexamers. An immunoSEQ multiplex PCR amplified TCR beta CDR3 over 54 Vbeta and 13 Jbeta. From the immunoSEQ multiplex PCR reads, TCRdb called clonotypes with MiXCR, one entry per CDR3 protein. The sample includes about 430,000 distinct CDR3 sequences, around 85% seen only once; the top ten take about 0.12%. Study-wide results and limits: That the number of individuals in its TCR sequencing and HLA analysis was relatively small was acknowledged by the study.

Worth noting for this clonotype: What it binds is unknown.

The patients who served as multiple sclerosis controls were treatment-naive and had stable or active relapsing-remitting disease that fulfilled the revised McDonald criteria. TEMRA cells were FACS-enriched, and CD8+ and CD4+ T cells were isolated negatively. The V call is TRBV11-2, the J call TRBJ2-2; D is unresolved. This clonotype originated in a human donor with multiple sclerosis. The specimen sequenced was CD8+ T cells from PBMCs. CDR3 nucleotides: TGTGCCAGCAACCAGGACGGGGAGCTGTTTTTT. It specifies CASNQDGELFF.